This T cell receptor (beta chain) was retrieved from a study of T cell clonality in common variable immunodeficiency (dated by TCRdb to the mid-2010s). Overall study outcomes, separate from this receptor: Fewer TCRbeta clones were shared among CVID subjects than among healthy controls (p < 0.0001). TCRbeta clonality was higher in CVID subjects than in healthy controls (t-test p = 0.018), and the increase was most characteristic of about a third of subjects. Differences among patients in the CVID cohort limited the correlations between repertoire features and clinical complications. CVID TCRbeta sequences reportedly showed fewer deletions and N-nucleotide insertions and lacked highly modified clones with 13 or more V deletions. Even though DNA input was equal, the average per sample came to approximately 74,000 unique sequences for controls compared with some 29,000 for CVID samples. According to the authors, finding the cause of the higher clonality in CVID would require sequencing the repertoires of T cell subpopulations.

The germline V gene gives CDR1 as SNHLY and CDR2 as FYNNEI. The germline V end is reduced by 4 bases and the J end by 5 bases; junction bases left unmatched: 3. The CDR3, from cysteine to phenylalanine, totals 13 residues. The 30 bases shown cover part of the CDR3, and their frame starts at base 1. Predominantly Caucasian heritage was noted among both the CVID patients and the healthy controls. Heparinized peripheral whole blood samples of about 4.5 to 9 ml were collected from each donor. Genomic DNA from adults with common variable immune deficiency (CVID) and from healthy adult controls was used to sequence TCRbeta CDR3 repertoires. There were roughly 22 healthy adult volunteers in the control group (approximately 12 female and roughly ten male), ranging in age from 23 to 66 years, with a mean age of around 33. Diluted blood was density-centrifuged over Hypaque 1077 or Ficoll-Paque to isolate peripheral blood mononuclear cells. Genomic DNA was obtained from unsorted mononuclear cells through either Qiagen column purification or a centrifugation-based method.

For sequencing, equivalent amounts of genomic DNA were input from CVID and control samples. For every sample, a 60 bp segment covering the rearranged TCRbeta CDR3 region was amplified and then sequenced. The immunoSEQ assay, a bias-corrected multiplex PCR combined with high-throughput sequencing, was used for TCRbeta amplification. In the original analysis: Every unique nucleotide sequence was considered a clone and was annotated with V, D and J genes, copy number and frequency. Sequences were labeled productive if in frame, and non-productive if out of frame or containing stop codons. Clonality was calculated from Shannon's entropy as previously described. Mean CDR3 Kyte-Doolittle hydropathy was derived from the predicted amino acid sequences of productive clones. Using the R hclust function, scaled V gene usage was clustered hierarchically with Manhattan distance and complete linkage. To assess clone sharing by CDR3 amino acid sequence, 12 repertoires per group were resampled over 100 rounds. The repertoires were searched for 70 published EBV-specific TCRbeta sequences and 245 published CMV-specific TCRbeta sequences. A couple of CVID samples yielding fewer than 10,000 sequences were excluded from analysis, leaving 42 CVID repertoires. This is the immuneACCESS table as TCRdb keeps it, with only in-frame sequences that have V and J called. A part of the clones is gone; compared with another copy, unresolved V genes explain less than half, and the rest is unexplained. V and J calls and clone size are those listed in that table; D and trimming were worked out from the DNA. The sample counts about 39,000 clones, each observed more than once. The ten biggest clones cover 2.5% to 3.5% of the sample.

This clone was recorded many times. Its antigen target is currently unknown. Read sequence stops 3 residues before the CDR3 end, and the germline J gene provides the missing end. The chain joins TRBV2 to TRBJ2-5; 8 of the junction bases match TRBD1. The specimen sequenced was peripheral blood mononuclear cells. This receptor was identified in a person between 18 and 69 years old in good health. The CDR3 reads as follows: CASSGTGKETQYF. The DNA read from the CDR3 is TGTGCCAGCAGTGGGACAGGGAAGGAGACC.